Shown below are 18 T cell receptor beta chains from a single sample sequenced in a study of beta chain features in type 1 diabetes. The isolated RNA, all of it, was reverse transcribed, so expressed TCRB transcripts were what got sequenced. TCRdb's table, derived via immunoSEQ multiplex PCR, lists solely in-frame clones and lacks some. The profile covers about 450,000 clones, with 10% to 12% appearing a single time and over 0.035% taken by the ten largest. The specimen sequenced was naive CD4+ T cells from blood. The receptors shown here come from a woman aged 18-30 years in good health.

The chain links TRBV5-1 to TRBJ2-1; D is unclear. Germline-derived CDR1 and CDR2 are SGHRS and YFSETQ. Trimming removed 0 bases at V and 6 bases at J, with 7 bases between. This CDR3 is built from 13 residues. This CDR3 reads CASSLDVFNEQFF. CDR3 nucleotide sequence: TGCGCCAGCAGCTTGGACGTCTTCAATGAGCAGTTCTTC.

This clone has only a few counts. The chain links TRBV27 to TRBJ2-7; a weak D match, TRBD1 (6 bases). The V end lost 3 bases, the J end lost 7 bases, and 16 bases lay between the germline ends. This CDR3 is 14 amino acids long. Germline CDR1 and CDR2: MNHEY and SMNVEV (reference sequence). In DNA form, the CDR3 reads TGTGCCAGCAGTTTCCTGGACAGCCTCGGAGAGCAGTACGTC. This sequence encodes CASSFLDSLGEQYV.

The chain links TRBV6-5 to TRBJ1-4; D remains unclear. CDR1 and CDR2 from the germline V gene are MNHEY and SVGAGI. The ends were cut back, 0 bases at V and 10 bases at J, with 12 bases in the middle. The CDR3 is 14 amino acids. CDR3 sequence reads: CASSYSLVAPKLFF. For the CDR3, the DNA is TGTGCCAGCAGTTACTCCTTGGTGGCCCCAAAACTGTTTTTT.

This chain joins TRBV15 and TRBJ2-1, with D unresolved. CDR3 length: 13 amino acids. Trimming cost V 5 bases and J 3 bases, with 8 bases left between them. Looked up from germline, CDR1 is LNHNV and CDR2 is YYDKDF (reference sequence). This CDR3 is CATSDGYYNEQFF. DNA for the CDR3: TGTGCCACCAGCGACGGGTACTACAATGAGCAGTTCTTC.

The chain links TRBV9 to TRBJ1-6; 8 bases line up with TRBD1. Germline-derived CDR1 and CDR2 are SGDLS and YYNGEE. The V gene end was trimmed by 4 bases and the J gene end by 8 bases; junction bases not matched to a gene: 8. This CDR3 is built from 15 residues. CDR3 protein: CASSPRTGSDSPLHF. DNA of the CDR3: TGTGCCAGCAGCCCCCGGACAGGGTCCGATTCACCCCTCCACTTT.

This clone was observed a few times. The chain recombines TRBV7-9 with TRBJ2-7; D remains ambiguous. Germline V gene data show CDR1 as SEHNR and CDR2 as FQNEAQ (reference sequence). Trimming removed 5 bases at V and 0 bases at J, with 5 bases between. The CDR3 extends over 12 amino acids. The CDR3 DNA reads as TGTGCCAGCAGCCGCAGCTCCTACGAGCAGTACTTC. Translation gives CASSRSSYEQYF.

V usage is TRBV7-9 and J usage is TRBJ1-1, with unresolved D. Trimming shortened V by 0 bases and J by 8 bases, and 10 bases separated the two germline ends. The CDR3 spans 13 residues. Germline CDR1 and CDR2: SEHNR and FQNEAQ (reference sequence). The CDR3 bases are TGTGCCAGCAGCTTAGCAGGTCAGCTAGAAGCTTTCTTT. Its translation: CASSLAGQLEAFF.

The rearrangement joins TRBV7-9 to TRBJ2-1; D is possibly TRBD2 (5 bases). CDR1 is SEHNR and CDR2 is FQNEAQ in the germline V gene (reference sequence). The ends were cut back, 8 bases at V and 6 bases at J, with 11 bases in the middle. This CDR3 is 12 amino acids long. The CDR3 here is CASVAGVNEQFF. The CDR3 nucleotides are TGTGCCAGCGTCGCCGGGGTCAATGAGCAGTTCTTC.

The genes are TRBV18 and TRBJ2-1; 11 positions agree with TRBD2. Germline V gene data show CDR1 as KGHSH and CDR2 as LQKENI. Unmatched junction bases numbered 1, after V lost 1 base and J lost 5 bases. The length of the CDR3 is 15 residues. The CDR3 loop is CASSPLGLADNEQFF. The DNA for the CDR3 is TGTGCCAGCTCACCACTGGGACTAGCGGACAATGAGCAGTTCTTC.

V is TRBV30 and J is TRBJ1-5, with D maybe TRBD1 (6 bases). Between the trimmed V and J ends, which lost 3 bases and 2 bases, there was a span of 14 bases. The CDR3 is 15 amino acids. Germline V gene lookup returns CDR1 GTSNPN and CDR2 SVGIG (reference sequence). The CDR3: CAWSGGQKGNQPQHF. For the CDR3, the DNA is TGTGCCTGGAGCGGTGGACAGAAGGGCAATCAGCCCCAGCATTTT.

This clone was counted a few times. The chain uses TRBV15 and TRBJ2-3; D unresolved. Germline loops: CDR1 LNHNV, CDR2 YYDKDF (reference sequence). The CDR3 is 14 residues long. V gave up 5 bases and J gave up 1 base, with 10 bases separating them. The CDR3 DNA follows: TGTGCCACCAGCGTGGCGTTAGGCACAGATACGCAGTATTTT. It translates to CATSVALGTDTQYF. The entire variable domain, with the rest obtained from reference TRBV15 and TRBJ2-3, is as follows: DAMVIQNPRYQVTQFGKPVTLSCSQTLNHNVMYWYQQKSSQAPKLLFHYYDKDFNNEADTPDNFQSRRPNTSFCFLDIRSPGLGDTAMYLCATSVALGTDTQYFGPGTRLTVL.

The CDR3 region is CASSFLQGHEQFF. CDR3 DNA sequence: TGTGCCAGCAGCTTCTTACAGGGCCATGAGCAGTTCTTC. The chain employs TRBV7-9 and TRBJ2-1; tentatively, D is TRBD1 (6 bases). CDR1 and CDR2 (germline): SEHNR, FQNEAQ (reference sequence). V was pared by 3 bases and J by 8 bases, with 11 bases between. The CDR3 runs to 13 residues.

This clone was counted only a few times. The chain uses TRBV2 and TRBJ2-7; maybe TRBD2 (5 bases). V was trimmed by 7 bases and J by 2 bases, leaving 15 bases between them. Germline CDR1 reads SNHLY; CDR2 reads FYNNEI. CDR3 size: 14 residues. The CDR3: CASKDSAVAYEQYV. CDR3 nucleotide sequence: TGTGCCAGCAAGGACTCAGCCGTCGCCTACGAGCAGTACGTC.

In its sample, this clone was seen a few times. The chain carries TRBV18 and TRBJ1-6, with D possibly matching TRBD1 (5 bases). The CDR3 extends over 13 amino acids. V dropped 7 bases and J dropped 10 bases, with 14 bases sitting between them. Germline V gene data show CDR1 as KGHSH and CDR2 as LQKENI. The CDR3 DNA follows: TGTGCCAGCTGGGACCGCGGGGAATCACCCCTCCACTTT. Translated: CASWDRGESPLHF.

The chain couples TRBV28 to TRBJ1-5, with a possible D match to TRBD1 (6 bases). Germline CDR1 is MDHEN and CDR2 is SYDVKM. V was shortened by 6 bases and J by 7 bases, with 13 bases between the two germline ends. This CDR3 region has 13 residues. CDR3 loop: CASRPTGRQPQHF. In nucleotides, the CDR3 is TGTGCCAGCAGGCCTACAGGGAGGCAGCCCCAGCATTTT.

A few counts support this clone. The rearrangement uses TRBV4-3 and TRBJ2-7; 9 bases are shared with TRBD2. V was clipped by 6 bases and J by 1 base; unmatched bases: 7. This CDR3 has 15 residues. From germline, CDR1 is LGHNA and CDR2 YSLEER. CDR3 nucleotides: TGCGCCAGCAGTCTCGAGCGGGAGGTGTCCTACGAGCAGTACTTC. Translated, it gives CASSLEREVSYEQYF.

This clone has just a few counts. The J gene is TRBJ1-3, the V gene TRBV15; D remains ambiguous. CDR3 length: 16 amino acids. V shed 0 bases and J shed 0 bases, with 9 bases lying between them. Germline CDR1 is LNHNV and CDR2 is YYDKDF (reference sequence). CDR3 sequence (DNA): TGTGCCACCAGCAGAGATCCTAGGATCTCTGGAAACACCATATATTTT. Translation: CATSRDPRISGNTIYF.

The chain uses TRBV30 and TRBJ2-7; tentative D call: TRBD2 (6 bases). Germline values: CDR1 GTSNPN, CDR2 SVGIG (reference sequence). Trimming took off 0 bases at V and 6 bases at J, with 18 bases between the two ends. The CDR3 contains 15 residues. CDR3 in DNA: TGTGCCTGGAGTGTACGGGACTCTCCTGGCTTCGAGCAGTACTTC. Its protein product is CAWSVRDSPGFEQYF.